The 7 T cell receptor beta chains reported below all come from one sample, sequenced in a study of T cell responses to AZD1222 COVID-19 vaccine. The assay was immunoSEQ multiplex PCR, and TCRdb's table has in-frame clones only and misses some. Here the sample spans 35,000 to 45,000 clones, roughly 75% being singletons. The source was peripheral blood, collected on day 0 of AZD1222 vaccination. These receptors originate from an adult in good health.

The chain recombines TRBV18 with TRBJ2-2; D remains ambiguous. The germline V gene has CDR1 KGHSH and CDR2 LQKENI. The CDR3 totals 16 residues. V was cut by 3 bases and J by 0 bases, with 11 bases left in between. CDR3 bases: TGTGCCAGCTCACCTGGGAATCTAGCGAACACCGGGGAGCTGTTTTTT. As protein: CASSPGNLANTGELFF.

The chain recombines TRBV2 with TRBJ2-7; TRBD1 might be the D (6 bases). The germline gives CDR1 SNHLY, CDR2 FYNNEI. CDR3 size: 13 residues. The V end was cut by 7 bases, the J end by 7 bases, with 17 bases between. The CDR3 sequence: CASMTGTYGEQYF. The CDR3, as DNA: TGTGCCAGCATGACCGGGACATATGGGGAGCAGTACTTC. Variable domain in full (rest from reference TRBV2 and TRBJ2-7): EPEVTQTPSHQVTQMGQEVILRCVPISNHLYFYWYRQILGQKVEFLVSFYNNEISEKSEIFDDQFSVERPDGSNFTLKIRSTKLEDSAMYFCASMTGTYGEQYFGPGTRLTVT.

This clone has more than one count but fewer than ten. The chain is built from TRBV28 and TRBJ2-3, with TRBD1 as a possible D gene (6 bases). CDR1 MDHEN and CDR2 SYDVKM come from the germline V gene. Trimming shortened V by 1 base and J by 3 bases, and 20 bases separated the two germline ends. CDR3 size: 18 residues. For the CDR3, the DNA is TGTGCCAGCAGTTTATTTGCAGCGGCAGGGGCTAAAACAGATACGCAGTATTTT. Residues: CASSLFAAAGAKTDTQYF.

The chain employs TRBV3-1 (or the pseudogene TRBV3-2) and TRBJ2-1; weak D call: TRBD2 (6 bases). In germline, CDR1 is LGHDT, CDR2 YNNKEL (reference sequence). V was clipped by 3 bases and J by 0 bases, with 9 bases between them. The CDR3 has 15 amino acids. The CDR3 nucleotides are TGTGCCAGCAGCCATGGTAGCGGCTCCTACAATGAGCAGTTCTTC. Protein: CASSHGSGSYNEQFF.

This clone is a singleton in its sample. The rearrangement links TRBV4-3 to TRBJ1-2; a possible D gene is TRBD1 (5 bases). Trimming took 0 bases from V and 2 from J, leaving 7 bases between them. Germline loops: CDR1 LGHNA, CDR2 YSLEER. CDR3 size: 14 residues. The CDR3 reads CASSQDRGNYGYTF. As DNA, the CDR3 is TGCGCCAGCAGCCAAGATCGGGGGAACTATGGCTACACCTTC.

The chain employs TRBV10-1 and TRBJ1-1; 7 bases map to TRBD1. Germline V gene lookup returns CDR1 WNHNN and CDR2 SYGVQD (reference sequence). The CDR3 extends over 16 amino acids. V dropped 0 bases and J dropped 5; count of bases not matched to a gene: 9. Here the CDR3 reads CASSESKRQGGTEAFF. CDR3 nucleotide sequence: TGCGCCAGCAGTGAGTCTAAACGACAGGGTGGGACTGAAGCTTTCTTT.

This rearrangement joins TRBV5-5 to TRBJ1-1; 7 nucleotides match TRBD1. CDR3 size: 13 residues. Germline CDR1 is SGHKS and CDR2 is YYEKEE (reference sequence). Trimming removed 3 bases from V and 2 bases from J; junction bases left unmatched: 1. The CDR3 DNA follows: TGTGCCAGCAGCTGGGACAGAAACACTGAAGCTTTCTTT. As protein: CASSWDRNTEAFF.